These 3 T cell receptor beta chains share one sample of origin, sequenced in a study of a mutant IDH1 vaccine in newly diagnosed glioma. Generated by immunoSEQ multiplex PCR, the TCRdb table keeps only in-frame clones and is missing some. The sample holds about 11,000 clones, around 85% seen once. Antigen specificity for these receptors is unknown. Specified time point: week 47, end of study. The investigators gave 300 ug of mutant IDH1 20-mer peptide in each vaccine dose, together with topical imiquimod. The sequenced sample was PBMCs, obtained from a glioma patient whose treatment included an IDH1 peptide vaccine. All receptors come from a young man with glioma.

A few counts support this clone. This rearrangement joins TRBV4-1 to TRBJ1-5, with D possibly being TRBD1 (5 bases). There are 16 residues in the CDR3. Germline CDR1 and CDR2: MGHRA and YSYEKL. Deletions cut 4 bases from V and 0 bases from J, with 13 bases between. The CDR3 loop reads CASSPQQAYSNQPQHF. Here the CDR3 DNA reads TGCGCCAGCAGCCCGCAACAGGCTTATAGCAATCAGCCCCAGCATTTT.

The chain employs TRBV5-1 and TRBJ2-3, with 13 positions matching TRBD2. Germline V lookup: CDR1 SGHRS, CDR2 YFSETQ. The CDR3 runs 14 residues. V trimming: 5 bases; J trimming: 3 bases; junction bases outside the gene matches: 0. This chain's CDR3 is CASRGLAGTDTQYF. The CDR3 nucleotides are TGCGCCAGCAGGGGACTAGCGGGGACAGATACGCAGTATTTT.

The chain carries TRBV7-7 and TRBJ2-2; 14 bases agree with TRBD2. Germline-derived CDR1 and CDR2 are SSHAT and FNYEAQ (reference sequence). This CDR3 is 16 amino acids long. The J segment lost 4 bases and the V segment lost 5 bases, leaving 3 bases of the junction unmatched. Here the CDR3 DNA reads TGTGCCAGCAGCCTGACTAGCGGGAGGGGCACCGGGGAGCTGTTTTTT. This codes for CASSLTSGRGTGELFF.